This T cell receptor beta chain was documented in a study of CD8 T cells in ankylosing spondylitis. This clonotype was recorded at least ten times. Its cognate antigen is unknown. Whole-study results and caveats: Some of the motif variants had earlier been found in reactive arthritis patients' fluid and blood. Ankylosing spondylitis blood seemed to carry a telltale TCR beta motif made of several highly homologous variants.

With molecular barcodes, quantitative 5'-RACE was used to make the TCR beta libraries. TCRdb itself ran the 5' RACE reads through MiXCR, one entry per CDR3 protein. This table has about 240,000 distinct CDR3 sequences, 8% to 9.5% appearing once. The V and J ends lost 6 bases and 2 bases respectively, with 18 bases between them. The CDR3 runs to 16 residues. The receptor's source is a male donor with ankylosing spondylitis or in good health (not recorded which). The source material was blood, either unsorted or a sorted T cell fraction (not recorded which). The V call is TRBV12-3 or TRBV12-4, the J call TRBJ2-3; the D gene is possibly TRBD2 (6 bases). The CDR3 DNA reads TGTGCCAGCAGCTCCTCGGACTGGGACTTCACAGATACGCAGTATTTT. Its protein product is CASSSSDWDFTDTQYF.